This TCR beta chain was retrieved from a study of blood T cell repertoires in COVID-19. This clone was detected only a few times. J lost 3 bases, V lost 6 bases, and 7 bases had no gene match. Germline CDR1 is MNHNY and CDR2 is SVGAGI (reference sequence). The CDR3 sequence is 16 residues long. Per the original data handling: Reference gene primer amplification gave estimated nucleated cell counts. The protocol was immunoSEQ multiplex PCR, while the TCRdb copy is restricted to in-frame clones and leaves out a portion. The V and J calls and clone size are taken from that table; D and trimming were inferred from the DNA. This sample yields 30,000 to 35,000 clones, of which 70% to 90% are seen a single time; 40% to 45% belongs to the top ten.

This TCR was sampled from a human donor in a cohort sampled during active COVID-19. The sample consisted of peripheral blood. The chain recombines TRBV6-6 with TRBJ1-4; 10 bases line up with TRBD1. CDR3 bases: TGTGCCAGCAGCCTCGGGACAGGGGCCTCTAATGAAAAACTGTTTTTT. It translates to CASSLGTGASNEKLFF.